This T cell receptor beta chain stems from a study of blood T cell repertoires in COVID-19. In the original analysis: Estimation of nucleated cell counts relied on the amplification of reference gene primers. Sequencing used immunoSEQ multiplex PCR; TCRdb keeps in-frame clones, though not all of them. That table is the source of V, J and clone size, and D and trimming were worked out from the DNA. The profile shows 180,000 or so clones, more than 75% of them singletons. This TCR derives from a man aged 18 to 30 with active or convalescent COVID-19. Sequencing used peripheral blood.

CDR3 DNA sequence: TGTGCCAGCAGTTCCGGGACTAGCGGGATGAGCTCCTACAATGAGCAGTTCTTC. Residues: CASSSGTSGMSSYNEQFF. The J gene is TRBJ2-1, the V gene TRBV3-1 (or the pseudogene TRBV3-2), with TRBD2 matching over 13 bases. Germline V lookup: CDR1 LGHDT, CDR2 YNNKEL (reference sequence). V gave up 6 bases and J gave up 0 bases; unmatched junction bases: 8. The CDR3 loop spans 18 amino acids.